Listed below are T cell receptor beta chains from one sample, sequenced in a study of T cell responses to AZD1222 COVID-19 vaccine. The repertoire was sequenced with immunoSEQ multiplex PCR; TCRdb's copy has only in-frame clones and lacks some. The sample holds some 42,000 clones; around 80% are singletons and the top ten take 18%. The sample was peripheral blood, taken 28 days after the second AZD1222 dose. The receptors were gathered from an adult who received the AZD1222 COVID-19 vaccine. Both conserved end residues are part of each CDR3.

TRBV29-1	TRBJ1-3	CSVGGTDPNTIYF
TRBV7-2	TRBJ2-7	CASSPLRSYEQYF
TRBV10-2	TRBJ2-5	CASSLRLTAIQETQYF
TRBV2	TRBJ2-7	CASSRTVSWPYEQYF
TRBV7-9	TRBJ2-1	CASSSPWGSSYNEQFF
TRBV4-2	TRBJ2-5	CASGAVQETQYF
TRBV6-6	TRBJ1-3	CASSYSGPSGNTIYF
TRBV7-8	TRBJ1-1	CASSPSRNRAEAFF
TRBV18	TRBJ2-7	CASSPTDRGYGYEQYF
TRBV19	TRBJ1-5	CASTQGWGNQPQHF
TRBV3-1/TRBV3-2	TRBJ1-5	CASSQVRDTNQPQHF
TRBV6-4	TRBJ1-6	CATYRQGNSPLHF
TRBV5-1	TRBJ1-6	CASSLSGSSYNSPLHF
TRBV9	TRBJ2-2	CASGLGQLNTGELFF
TRBV25-1	TRBJ1-6	CASSDGVGPNSPLHF
TRBV3-1/TRBV3-2	TRBJ1-1	CASSQGTLEAFF
TRBV28	TRBJ1-1	CASAPGAMNTEAFF
TRBV7-9	TRBJ2-5	CASSDYLAGIQETQYF
TRBV5-1	TRBJ1-2	CASSESGGLGRGYTF
TRBV27	TRBJ2-4	CASSSPLAKNIQYF
TRBV13	TRBJ1-4	CASSHRRQGGEKLFF
TRBV30	TRBJ2-3	CAWSVLDTQYF
TRBV27	TRBJ2-3	CASRALGLPDTQYF
TRBV7-2	TRBJ2-1	CASSLATSGGYNEQFF
TRBV9	TRBJ2-7	CASSVGGLEEQYF
TRBV10-3	TRBJ1-5	CAISERRGGNSNQPQHF
TRBV23-1	TRBJ2-7	CASIWGADYEQYF
TRBV5-1	TRBJ2-7	CASSLVAGIDEQYF
TRBV10-3	TRBJ1-1	CAIRSGQGTNTEAFF
TRBV2	TRBJ1-5	CASSAIRGNQPQHF
TRBV7-9	TRBJ1-1	CASSLAEITEAFF
TRBV27	TRBJ1-2	CASSRLPQPGQGYGYTF
TRBV6-2/TRBV6-3	TRBJ1-1	CASSYSMNTEAFF
TRBV10-2	TRBJ1-5	CASRTGAQGQPQHF
TRBV5-1	TRBJ2-5	CASSWPGTGISQETQYF
TRBV18	TRBJ2-2	CASSPPKTGLNTGELFF
TRBV19	TRBJ2-1	CASGRGAGRNEQFF
TRBV6-5	TRBJ1-2	CASGRQGRDGYTF
TRBV18	TRBJ1-2	CASSPRANYGYTF
TRBV5-1	TRBJ2-7	CASRLSGAPYEQYF
TRBV3-1/TRBV3-2	TRBJ1-4	CASSHGDLATNEKLFF
TRBV19	TRBJ1-2	CASSITHLTGTVGGYTF
TRBV24-1	TRBJ1-2	CATSDLGREGSGYTF
TRBV11-3	TRBJ2-2	CASSLQGGAGGFTGELFF
TRBV10-3	TRBJ1-2	CAISERQGAYGYTF
TRBV3-1/TRBV3-2	TRBJ1-5	CASSLLEGRGPQHF
TRBV10-2	TRBJ1-5	CASSVGRPGPQHF
TRBV19	TRBJ2-5	CASSILGQKNQETQYF
TRBV7-8	TRBJ1-1	CASSPRTELNTEAFF
TRBV27	TRBJ1-4	CASRNTRRGLGPLGKLFF
TRBV5-1	TRBJ1-4	CASSFGTERATNEKLFF
TRBV5-1	TRBJ1-4	CASSSSGTDNEKLFF